These 28 T cell receptor beta chains share one sample of origin, sequenced in a study of monozygotic twins with inflammatory bowel disease (dated by TCRdb to 2018 to 2020). Preparation of the library involved 5' RACE. Instrument on record: Illumina HiSeq 2500. TCRdb reprocessed the reads and provides one entry for every CDR3 protein sequence; no DNA is given. The data table for this sample lists approximately 330,000 distinct CDR3 sequences. Jointly, the top ten make up approximately 2% of the sample. Specimen: blood. These receptors came from a human donor with ulcerative colitis or Crohn's disease, or a healthy co-twin of an affected twin (not recorded which).

The V and J genes are TRBV24-1 and TRBJ2-1; with no DNA, the TCRdb D assignment of TRBD2 cannot be verified. This CDR3 is 12 amino acids long. Germline-derived CDR1 and CDR2 are KGHDR and SFDVKD. The CDR3 sequence: CATGTSFNEQFF.

V gene TRBV27 combines with J gene TRBJ2-1; the D call of TRBD2 rests on TCRdb alone, since no DNA is present to check it. The CDR3 sequence is 16 residues long. The germline gives CDR1 MNHEY, CDR2 SMNVEV (reference sequence). This CDR3 reads CASRLTSGSTYNEQFF.

The chain carries TRBV5-1 and TRBJ2-1; TCRdb's assignment of TRBD2 cannot be checked, as there is no DNA. The V gene's germline CDR1 is SGHRS and CDR2 YFSETQ. This CDR3 is 15 amino acids long. CDR3 sequence reads: CASSLGTSGTNEQFF. Full variable domain (remainder filled in from reference TRBV5-1 and TRBJ2-1): KAGVTQTPRYLIKTRGQQVTLSCSPISGHRSVSWYQQTPGQGLQFLFEYFSETQRNKGNFPGRFSGRQFSNSRSEMNVSTLELGDSALYLCASSLGTSGTNEQFFGPGTRLTVL.

The chain links TRBV7-9 to TRBJ2-3. This CDR3 contains 16 residues. In germline, CDR1 is SEHNR, CDR2 FQNEAQ (reference sequence). This chain's CDR3 is CASSLGFELDTDTQYF.

The gene calls are TRBV5-4 and TRBJ2-5; checking the TCRdb D call of TRBD1 is not possible without DNA. Germline V gene lookup returns CDR1 SGHNT and CDR2 YYREEE (reference sequence). The CDR3 extends over 16 amino acids. CDR3 residues: CASSLDGGQAGETQYF.

V is TRBV2 and J is TRBJ2-3. This CDR3 is 12 amino acids long. CDR1 is SNHLY, CDR2 FYNNEI, per germline. This CDR3 is CASSEIPDTQYF.

V usage is TRBV12-3 or TRBV12-4 and J usage is TRBJ2-1; TCRdb proposes TRBD1, but this gene call is untestable without DNA. CDR3 length equals 13 residues. CDR3 loop: CASSLVRVSEQFF.

The rearrangement uses TRBV5-4 and TRBJ2-3. Germline CDR1 reads SGHNT; CDR2 reads YYREEE (reference sequence). This CDR3 is 12 amino acids long. The CDR3 protein is CASSLEADTQYF.

The J gene is TRBJ2-7, the V gene TRBV4-3; TCRdb's D call, TRBD1, is unchecked because there is no DNA. The CDR3 runs 18 residues. Germline V CDR1 and CDR2: LGHNA, YSLEER. Here the CDR3 reads CASSQGAGTGLSSYEQYF.

The CDR3 protein is CASSPGGTTTDTQYF. V is TRBV7-2 and J is TRBJ2-3; lacking DNA, the TRBD1 call made by TCRdb goes unchecked. The CDR3 is made up of 15 amino acids. Per the germline V gene, CDR1 is SGHTA and CDR2 is FQGNSA.

The genes are TRBV20-1 and TRBJ1-5; TCRdb proposes TRBD1, but this gene call is untestable without DNA. This CDR3 is built from 15 residues. The germline V gene encodes CDR1 DFQATT and CDR2 SNEGSKA (reference sequence). CDR3 loop: CSARDHSRMGQPQHF.

The chain employs TRBV27 and TRBJ1-5; the D call from TCRdb, TRBD1, cannot be confirmed without DNA. Germline CDR1 MNHEY, CDR2 SMNVEV (reference sequence). There are 18 residues in the CDR3. CDR3: CASSSPAPTLGINQPQHF.

V gene TRBV11-2 combines with J gene TRBJ2-7. CDR1 is SGHAT and CDR2 is FQNNGV in the germline V gene. This CDR3 comprises 13 residues. The CDR3 loop is CASSLERTLEQYF.

The chain recombines TRBV10-3 with TRBJ2-2. The CDR3 sequence is 15 residues long. Germline V gene lookup returns CDR1 ENHRY and CDR2 SYGVKD. CDR3 region: CAISESGRDTGELFF.

This sequence joins TRBV5-1 and TRBJ1-1; there is no DNA to check the TCRdb D call of TRBD1. Germline values: CDR1 SGHRS, CDR2 YFSETQ. The CDR3 extends over 14 amino acids. CDR3 amino acids: CASSPSLGRTEAFF.

The V and J genes are TRBV5-1 and TRBJ2-7; the TCRdb call, TRBD1, lacks DNA for checking. Per the germline V gene, CDR1 is SGHRS and CDR2 is YFSETQ. There are 18 residues in the CDR3. This CDR3 reads CASTPSWDRGRESYEQYF.

The rearrangement links TRBV11-3 to TRBJ2-3. Germline values: CDR1 SGHNT, CDR2 YENEEA. The CDR3 totals 14 residues. The CDR3 loop is CASSLTSSTDTQYF.

The chain carries TRBV7-9 and TRBJ1-1; the TCRdb D gene call, TRBD1, has no DNA to confirm it. In germline, CDR1 is SEHNR, CDR2 FQNEAQ (reference sequence). The CDR3 runs to 13 residues. The CDR3 sequence: CASHTTGVTEAFF. Together with reference TRBV7-9 and TRBJ1-1, the CDR3 gives the full variable domain: DTGVSQNPRHKITKRGQNVTFRCDPISEHNRLYWYRQTLGQGPEFLTYFQNEAQLEKSRLLSDRFSAERPKGSFSTLEIQRTEQGDSAMYLCASHTTGVTEAFFGQGTRLTVV.

V is TRBV5-6 and J is TRBJ2-7; checking the TCRdb D call of TRBD1 is not possible without DNA. The CDR3 covers 15 residues. Germline CDR1 and CDR2: SGHDT and YYEEEE. The CDR3 loop reads CASSGPGLGEYEQYF.

This chain joins TRBV30 and TRBJ1-4; TCRdb proposes TRBD1, but this gene call is untestable without DNA. The CDR3 length is 14 residues. The V gene's germline CDR1 is GTSNPN and CDR2 SVGIG (reference sequence). This CDR3 reads CAWLGTGTNEKLFF.

The chain has TRBV27 and TRBJ2-7. The CDR3 sequence is 11 residues long. Germline V gene sequence: CDR1 MNHEY, CDR2 SMNVEV (reference sequence). Here the CDR3 reads CASSTEYEQYF.

The rearrangement links TRBV15 to TRBJ1-1; TCRdb designates TRBD1, a call that cannot be tested without DNA. Germline loops: CDR1 LNHNV, CDR2 YYDKDF (reference sequence). The CDR3 is 16 amino acids. CDR3 protein: CATSRGQGVRGTEAFF.

CDR3 sequence reads: CASSLEGYDTEAFF. The chain is built from TRBV5-1 and TRBJ1-1. Germline V gene lookup returns CDR1 SGHRS and CDR2 YFSETQ. The CDR3 totals 14 residues.

This chain links TRBV20-1 with TRBJ1-5; TCRdb designates TRBD1, a call that cannot be tested without DNA. This CDR3 comprises 13 residues. Germline CDR1 and CDR2: DFQATT and SNEGSKA (reference sequence). CDR3 region: CSARAGYLRPQHF.

V is TRBV27 and J is TRBJ1-1; as DNA is missing, the TRBD1 call by TCRdb cannot be tested. CDR1 and CDR2 from the germline V gene are MNHEY and SMNVEV (reference sequence). The CDR3 loop spans 14 amino acids. The CDR3 here is CASSLGDSKTEAFF.

The CDR3 reads CASSRQGKGGYTF. V is TRBV7-2 and J is TRBJ1-2; TCRdb lists TRBD1, though no DNA is available to test this call. Germline V gene lookup returns CDR1 SGHTA and CDR2 FQGNSA. This CDR3 is 13 amino acids long. The full variable domain, its missing parts supplied by reference TRBV7-2 and TRBJ1-2, is GAGVSQSPSNKVTEKGKDVELRCDPISGHTALYWYRQSLGQGLEFLIYFQGNSAPDKSGLPSDRFSAERTGGSVSTLTIQRTQQEDSAVYLCASSRQGKGGYTFGSGTRLTVV.

V is TRBV10-2 and J is TRBJ1-5. Germline CDR1 reads WSHSY; CDR2 reads SAAADI. The CDR3 is made up of 15 amino acids. The CDR3 loop is CASRDGPSGVQPQHF.

The rearrangement uses TRBV27 and TRBJ1-5; the D call from TCRdb, TRBD1, cannot be confirmed without DNA. Germline V lookup: CDR1 MNHEY, CDR2 SMNVEV (reference sequence). The CDR3 totals 14 residues. This CDR3 reads CASSLGQGRQPQHF.